This T cell receptor beta chain came from a study of blood T cell repertoires in COVID-19. At the level of the study: Collection of acute and convalescent COVID-19 samples took place in the United States, Italy and Spain. PBMCs, B-cell-depleted T cells, or T cells were the source of the cDNA or gDNA that made up the material.

Original methodology: By means of reference gene primer amplification, nucleated cell counts were estimated. TCRdb's copy holds only in-frame clones and misses some; the assay was immunoSEQ multiplex PCR. V and J calls and clone size are copied from that table; D and trimming were computed from the DNA. The sample records more than 70,000 clones, 80% being singletons. Sequencing was performed on peripheral blood. The sequence derives from a woman aged 70-85 years with acute or convalescent COVID-19.

This chain's CDR3 is CASSLNRGWSEKLFF. The CDR3 DNA is TGTGCCAGCAGCTTAAACAGGGGTTGGAGTGAAAAACTGTTTTTT. V is TRBV5-8 and J is TRBJ1-4; 7 bases align to TRBD1. The CDR3 covers 15 residues. Germline-derived CDR1 and CDR2 are SGHTS and YDEGEE. The V gene end was trimmed by 2 bases and the J gene end by 7 bases; junction bases not matched to a gene: 8.